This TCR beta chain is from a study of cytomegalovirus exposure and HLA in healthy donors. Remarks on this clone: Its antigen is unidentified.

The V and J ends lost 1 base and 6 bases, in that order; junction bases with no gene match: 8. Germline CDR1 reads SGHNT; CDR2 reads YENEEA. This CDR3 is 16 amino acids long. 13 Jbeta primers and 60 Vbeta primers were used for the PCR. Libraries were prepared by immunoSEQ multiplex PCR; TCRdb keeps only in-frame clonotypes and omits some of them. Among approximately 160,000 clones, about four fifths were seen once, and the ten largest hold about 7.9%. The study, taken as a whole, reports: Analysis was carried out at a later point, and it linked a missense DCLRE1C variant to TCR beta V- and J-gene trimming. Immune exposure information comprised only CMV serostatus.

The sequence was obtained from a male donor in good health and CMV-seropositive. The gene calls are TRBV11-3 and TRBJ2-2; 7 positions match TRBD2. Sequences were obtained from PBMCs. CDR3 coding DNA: TGTGCCAGCAGCTTAGCCTTTGGCCGGGGGGCCGGGGAGCTGTTTTTT. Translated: CASSLAFGRGAGELFF.